A selection of T cell receptor beta chains follows, all from one sample in a study of blood T cell repertoires in COVID-19. Clones were sequenced by immunoSEQ multiplex PCR, and TCRdb holds only the in-frame ones, with some missing. The sample has a few hundred thousand clones, more than 75% seen once. The sample comprised peripheral blood. These receptor sequences come from a woman aged 70-85 years with active or convalescent COVID-19. Both conserved end residues are part of each CDR3. Fields, in order: V gene, J gene, D gene, clone size, CDR3 DNA, CDR3 protein. A D gene is named only where the DNA matches it firmly. Clone size appears in some rows only: once, few, many, or a class for an expanded clone.

TRBV5-1	TRBJ1-5	TRBD1	.	TGCGCCAGCAGTCCACAGGGGGTTAGCAATCAGCCCCAGCATTTT	CASSPQGVSNQPQHF
TRBV4-2	TRBJ1-2	TRBD1	.	TGTGCCAGCAGCCTACCGGGACAGGACTATGGCTACACCTTC	CASSLPGQDYGYTF
TRBV29-1	TRBJ2-3	TRBD2	.	TGCAGTTGGAGGGGACTAGCGGGGGGGCTGGAAGCATCCCCTTATAGTACAGATACGCAGTATTTT	CSWRGLAGGLEASPYSTDTQYF
TRBV2	TRBJ1-1	TRBD1	.	TGTGCCAACGGATCGCGACAGGGGATGAACACTGAAGCTTTCTTT	CANGSRQGMNTEAFF
TRBV27	TRBJ1-3	.	.	TGTGCCAGCAGTAGGACAGTGGGGAACACCATATATTTT	CASSRTVGNTIYF
TRBV7-2	TRBJ2-5	.	few	TGTGCCAGCAGCACCCAGCGACAAGAGACCCAGTACTTC	CASSTQRQETQYF
TRBV4-3	TRBJ1-1	.	.	TGCGCCAGCAGCCAAGATGTTCAGGGGCGCACTGAAGCTTTCTTT	CASSQDVQGRTEAFF
TRBV28	TRBJ2-7	.	.	TGTGCCAGCAGTTTAAGTCGACTCTACGAGCAGTACTTC	CASSLSRLYEQYF
TRBV7-2	TRBJ2-7	TRBD1	.	TGTGCCAGCAGCTTTCCGGGACAGGCCTACGAGCAGTACTTC	CASSFPGQAYEQYF
TRBV5-1	TRBJ2-1	.	.	TGCGCCAGCAGCAGCGGCGGGGTTTACAATGAGCAGTTCTTC	CASSSGGVYNEQFF
TRBV28	TRBJ1-2	TRBD1	.	TGTGCCAGCTCCTTCCCTAAGACAGGGGCAAACTATGGCTACACCTTC	CASSFPKTGANYGYTF
TRBV5-1	TRBJ2-1	TRBD2	.	TGCGCCAGCAGCTTTGCTAGCGGGGGGATTCAGAGTGAGCAGTTCTTC	CASSFASGGIQSEQFF
TRBV20-1	TRBJ2-1	.	.	TGCAGTGCTAGCTGGCTCAATGAGCAGTTCTTC	CSASWLNEQFF
TRBV5-8	TRBJ2-5	.	.	TGTGCCAGCAGCTTGAGGGTAGCCGGGAAGACTAGAGGGACCCAGTACTTC	CASSLRVAGKTRGTQYF
TRBV5-1	TRBJ2-3	.	.	TGCGCCAGCAGTTCAGAGGGTCCAGATACGCAGTATTTT	CASSSEGPDTQYF
TRBV15	TRBJ1-2	.	few	TGTGCCACCAGCGGACTTAGAACTGGAAGTGGCTACACCTTC	CATSGLRTGSGYTF
TRBV5-1	TRBJ1-1	.	.	TGCGCCAGCAGCTTGGGAGGCGGGACTGAAGCTTTCTTT	CASSLGGGTEAFF
TRBV9	TRBJ1-1	.	.	TGTGCCAGCAGCGTAGCTGTGTCAGGGGAAGCTTTCTTT	CASSVAVSGEAFF
TRBV2	TRBJ1-3	.	.	TGTGCCAGCAGGCCTACAGGGAACTCTGGAAACACCATATATTTT	CASRPTGNSGNTIYF
TRBV7-9	TRBJ1-1	.	.	TGTGCCAGCAGCTTAATGAGGGTGAACACTGAAGCTTTCTTT	CASSLMRVNTEAFF
TRBV6-5	TRBJ1-5	.	.	TGTGCCAGCAGTCTTTCCGACAGGATGGGGCAGCCCCAGCATTTT	CASSLSDRMGQPQHF
TRBV5-5	TRBJ1-2	.	.	TGTGCCAGCAGCTTGATTGAGGCACAGGGTAGTCGGGGCTACACCTTC	CASSLIEAQGSRGYTF